Listed below are T cell receptor beta chains from one sample, sequenced in a study of shared clonotypes between healthy human individuals. Sequencing used immunoSEQ multiplex PCR; TCRdb keeps in-frame clones, though not all of them. This repertoire shows about 2.1 million clones, around 93% found once; its top ten account for roughly 1.7%. Sample: naive CD8+ T cells from PBMCs. Every receptor here comes from a man aged 18 to 29 in good health. Some clones in this sample may be carry-over from other donors' samples. The CDR3 runs from the conserved cysteine through the conserved F or W. Fields, in order: J gene, clone size, V gene, D gene, CDR3 DNA, CDR3 protein. A D gene is named only where the DNA matches it firmly. Rows may omit the clone size; those that give it use once, few, many or a size class.

>TRBJ2-3|NA|TRBV9|NA
TGTGCCAGCACCCCATACAACCGGGGCCTTGATACGCAGTATTTT
CASTPYNRGLDTQYF
>TRBJ2-7|NA|TRBV9|TRBD1
TGTGCCAGCAGCCCCGGGACAGGGCTGGGACAGCAGTACTTC
CASSPGTGLGQQYF
>TRBJ2-7|NA|TRBV11-2|NA
TGTGCCAGCAGGGAGGGGCAGCGCGCCAGCTCCTACGAGCAGTACTTC
CASREGQRASSYEQYF
>TRBJ2-1|NA|TRBV6-4|NA
TGTGCCAGCAGTGGCAACAAGGGGGGGAATAGGGATGAGCAGTTCTTC
CASSGNKGGNRDEQFF
>TRBJ2-3|once|TRBV7-3|NA
TGTGCCAGCAGCGCCGGGACCTCCAGCACAGATACGCAGTATTTT
CASSAGTSSTDTQYF
>TRBJ2-1|NA|TRBV9|NA
TGTGCCAGCTGCCGCGGTTCCGACAATGAGCAGTTCTTC
CASCRGSDNEQFF
>TRBJ2-7|NA|TRBV25-1|NA
TGTGCCAGCAGTGAATTTGCGGACGAGGGGTTCGAGCAGTACTTC
CASSEFADEGFEQYF
>TRBJ2-7|once|TRBV28|TRBD2
TGTGCCAGCAGTCCCCTCCAAGCGGGAATGGCCTACGAGCAGTACTTC
CASSPLQAGMAYEQYF
>TRBJ2-6|NA|TRBV7-3|TRBD1
TGTGCCAGCAGCCCCTCAGGGGGTTTGGGGGCCAACGTCCTGACTTTC
CASSPSGGLGANVLTF
>TRBJ2-7|NA|TRBV4-1|TRBD1
TGCGCCAGCAGCCCCCGGGACAGGGCTGACGAGCAGTACTTC
CASSPRDRADEQYF
>TRBJ2-1|NA|TRBV7-2|TRBD2
TGTGCCAGCAGCCCCTATCTAGCGGGAGGACTGAATGAGCAGTTCTTC
CASSPYLAGGLNEQFF
>TRBJ2-1|NA|TRBV5-1|NA
TGCGCCAGCAGCCTTATGGGACCTGAGCAGTTCTTC
CASSLMGPEQFF
>TRBJ1-5|NA|TRBV27|NA
TGTGCCAGCAGTCCCGTCGTAAGGAGCAATCAGCCCCAGCATTTT
CASSPVVRSNQPQHF
>TRBJ1-2|NA|TRBV29-1|NA
TGCAGCGTCTTAGCGACTAACTATGGCTACACCTTC
CSVLATNYGYTF
>TRBJ1-1|once|TRBV19|NA
TGTGCCAGTAGTATATCATGGACAGCGAACACTGAAGCTTTCTTT
CASSISWTANTEAFF
>TRBJ2-7|NA|TRBV11-2|TRBD1
TGCGCCAGCAGCTTAAGCCAGGGGGCCTACGAGCAGTACTTC
CASSLSQGAYEQYF
>TRBJ1-6|NA|TRBV6-8|NA
TGTGCCAGCAGCATACAGCGGACAGTTGATAATTCACCCCTCCACTTT
CASSIQRTVDNSPLHF
>TRBJ2-3|NA|TRBV28|NA
TGTGCCAGCACCCCAGGCGGGGCAGATACGCAGTATTTT
CASTPGGADTQYF
>TRBJ2-7|NA|TRBV28|NA
TGTGCCAGCAGTTTCCGGATCTCTAACCAAGACAGGTTCCACGAGCAGTACTTC
CASSFRISNQDRFHEQYF
>TRBJ2-1|NA|TRBV7-9|NA
TGTGCCAGCAGACGCCGGGACCCCGGCAATGAGCAGTTCTTC
CASRRRDPGNEQFF
>TRBJ1-1|NA|TRBV5-1|NA
TGCGCCAGCAGCTTGGCCGGCGGGAACACTGAAGCTTTCTTT
CASSLAGGNTEAFF
>TRBJ2-7|NA|TRBV29-1|NA
TGCAGCGTTAAGACACCCCCCTCCTACGAGCAGTACTTC
CSVKTPPSYEQYF
>TRBJ2-1|NA|TRBV18|NA
TGTGCCAGCTCACCAAGCCCACTCGAAGGGGAGCAGTTCTTC
CASSPSPLEGEQFF
>TRBJ2-7|NA|TRBV15|NA
TGTGCCAGTGCCTCGGGCATGAAGGACTACGAGCAGTACTTC
CASASGMKDYEQYF
>TRBJ1-2|NA|TRBV7-9|NA
TGTGCCAGCAGCTTAGCTTGGCAGGAATATGGCTACACCTTC
CASSLAWQEYGYTF
>TRBJ2-7|NA|TRBV19|NA
TGTGCCAGTGGACCGGTGGGGGAGATCTCCTACGAGCAGTACTTC
CASGPVGEISYEQYF
>TRBJ1-3|NA|TRBV6-6|NA
TGTGCCAGCAGTTCCAGCAGGGACACCATATATTTT
CASSSSRDTIYF
>TRBJ2-7|NA|TRBV5-1|TRBD2
TGCGCCAGCAGCTCAACCCGGGAGGCCGCATACGAGCAGTACTTC
CASSSTREAAYEQYF
>TRBJ1-1|NA|TRBV19|NA
TGTGCCAGTATGACAGAGAACACTGAAGCTTTCTTT
CASMTENTEAFF
>TRBJ2-1|NA|TRBV7-8|TRBD1
TGTGCCAGCAGCTTAGGTTTGGTGGGCGGGACAGGGGGCTACAATGAGCAGTTCTTC
CASSLGLVGGTGGYNEQFF
>TRBJ2-7|NA|TRBV7-8|TRBD1
TGTGCCAGCAGCTTGTTCGGGACAGGGCCCTACGAGCAGTACTTC
CASSLFGTGPYEQYF
>TRBJ1-5|NA|TRBV6-5|NA
TGTGCCAGCAGTTACATGGCAGGGAATCAGCCCCAGCATTTT
CASSYMAGNQPQHF
>TRBJ2-1|NA|TRBV4-3|TRBD2
TGCGCCAGCAGCCAGGTTAGCGGGCCCTCCTACAATGAGCAGTTCTTC
CASSQVSGPSYNEQFF
>TRBJ2-5|NA|TRBV9|NA
TGTGCCAGCAGCGTAGAGGCTTACCAAGAGACCCAGTACTTC
CASSVEAYQETQYF
>TRBJ2-5|NA|TRBV18|TRBD1
TGTGCCAGCTCACCGATTACAGGGGCCCAAGAGACCCAGTACTTC
CASSPITGAQETQYF
>TRBJ2-3|NA|TRBV4-1|NA
TGCGCCAGCAGCCAAACTAGCACAGATACGCAGTATTTT
CASSQTSTDTQYF
>TRBJ2-1|NA|TRBV10-3|TRBD2
TGTGCCATCAGGGACAAGGGACTAGCGGTGGGTAGTGAGCAGTTCTTC
CAIRDKGLAVGSEQFF
>TRBJ2-7|NA|TRBV2|NA
TGTGCCAGCAGGACGGTTGCCTACGAGCAGTACTTC
CASRTVAYEQYF
>TRBJ2-1|NA|TRBV6-1|TRBD1
TGTGCCAGCAACCCGGGACAGGGGGCGTACAATGAGCAGTTCTTC
CASNPGQGAYNEQFF
>TRBJ1-5|NA|TRBV19|NA
TGTGCCAGTAGTCCCATAAGTCGGACCCAAGGGAGACAGCCCCAGCATTTT
CASSPISRTQGRQPQHF
>TRBJ2-7|NA|TRBV28|TRBD1
TGTGCCAGCAGGCGCACAGGGGTGCGGTCGGGCTACGAGCAGTACTTC
CASRRTGVRSGYEQYF
>TRBJ2-7|NA|TRBV19|NA
TGTGCCAGTAGTATGGCGAACAACCCCTACGAGCAGTACTTC
CASSMANNPYEQYF
>TRBJ2-1|NA|TRBV5-6|TRBD1
TGTGCCAGCAGCCCCGGGACAGCCTACAATGAGCAGTTCTTC
CASSPGTAYNEQFF
>TRBJ2-2|NA|TRBV7-8|NA
TGTGCCAGCAGCTTGGGATCACAGGGAACCGGGGAGCTGTTTTTT
CASSLGSQGTGELFF
>TRBJ1-5|NA|TRBV5-8|NA
TGTGCCAGCAGCTTTCTATCGGATCAGCCCCAGCATTTT
CASSFLSDQPQHF
>TRBJ1-5|NA|TRBV27|NA
TGTGCCAGCAGTTTAGGCAGGGACACTCAGCCCCAGCATTTT
CASSLGRDTQPQHF
>TRBJ1-5|NA|TRBV7-8|TRBD1
TGTGCCAGCAGCTACCGGGACAGGGGGCTGAATCAGCCCCAGCATTTT
CASSYRDRGLNQPQHF
>TRBJ2-5|NA|TRBV7-9|TRBD2
TGTGCCAGCAGCTTAGTCAGCGGGGGAACTTCGGCAGTACAAGAGACCCAGTACTTC
CASSLVSGGTSAVQETQYF
>TRBJ1-2|NA|TRBV19|NA
TGTGCCGTCCCGGAGGGGGAGGAGGGCTATGGCTACACCTTC
CAVPEGEEGYGYTF
>TRBJ1-5|NA|TRBV27|NA
TGTGCCAGCAGTCGGGTCGGGGAAGGGTCCAATCAGCCCCAGCATTTT
CASSRVGEGSNQPQHF
>TRBJ2-3|NA|TRBV11-2|NA
TGTGCCAGCAGCTTTGACCGGGACACTCGCACAGATACGCAGTATTTT
CASSFDRDTRTDTQYF
>TRBJ2-2|NA|TRBV19|NA
TGTGCCAGCTGGGAGGGGGGCAACACCGGGGAGCTGTTTTTT
CASWEGGNTGELFF
>TRBJ1-2|NA|TRBV27|NA
TGTGCCAGCAGTTTCGCTTGGGGGGCGGGGAACTATGGCTACACCTTC
CASSFAWGAGNYGYTF
>TRBJ2-1|NA|TRBV5-8|NA
TGTGCCAGCAGCTTGGCCGCCACGAGCTCCTACAATGAGCAGTTCTTC
CASSLAATSSYNEQFF
>TRBJ2-7|NA|TRBV5-1|TRBD2
TGCGCCAGCAGCTTGCTGCGGGAGGGCCCCGAGCAGTACTTC
CASSLLREGPEQYF
>TRBJ2-7|once|TRBV5-6|NA
TGTGCCAGCAGCTTCGGGCAGGCCTACGAGCAGTACTTC
CASSFGQAYEQYF
>TRBJ2-7|NA|TRBV6-5|TRBD1
TGTGCCAGCAGTTTCACACAGGGGGGCTACGAGCAGTACTTC
CASSFTQGGYEQYF
>TRBJ2-7|once|TRBV4-1|TRBD1
TGCGCCAGCAGCCGACAGCCCTGGGGGACAGGGGCCGGAGTTTCCTACGAGCAGTACTTC
CASSRQPWGTGAGVSYEQYF
>TRBJ2-5|NA|TRBV10-3|NA
TGTGCCATCAGCGGCAGCTTGGGATGGGAGACCCAGTACTTC
CAISGSLGWETQYF
>TRBJ1-2|NA|TRBV13|NA
TGTGCCAGCAGCGTTCATAACTATGGCTACACCTTC
CASSVHNYGYTF